This T cell receptor (beta chain) comes out of a study of T cells in Graves' hyperthyroidism and ophthalmopathy. For this clonotype: The antigen is undetermined.

From RNA transcripts, TCR beta CDR3 regions were amplified. Carried out on the TCR CDR3, a first-round RT-PCR used the HTBI primer set. Each CDR3 protein is one row after TCRdb ran MiXCR on the multiplex PCR reads. The sample shows 450,000 to 500,000 distinct CDR3 sequences, under 25% of them seen only once. Diagnosing involved the use of clinical symptoms, serum thyroxine and TRAb, thyroid ultrasound and orbital computed tomography. The PBMCs were taken from more than 8 ml of fresh peripheral blood. Study-wide results and caveats: Most expanded thyroid clonotypes above 0.001 recurred in blood.

Germline-derived CDR1 and CDR2 are LNHDA and SQIVND (reference sequence). V shed 2 bases and J shed 0 bases, with 7 bases lying between them. This CDR3 region has 15 residues. Sequencing input: blood. The receptor was isolated from a woman in her seventies with Graves' ophthalmopathy. The rearrangement joins TRBV19 to TRBJ2-2; a weak D match, TRBD1 (5 bases). The CDR3 nucleotides are TGTGCCAGTAGTATACAGGGAACGAACACCGGGGAGCTGTTTTTT. Protein product: CASSIQGTNTGELFF.